These 2 T cell receptor beta chains came from one sample sequenced in a study of cytomegalovirus exposure and HLA in healthy donors. Primers for the PCR totalled 60 Vbeta and 13 Jbeta. TCRdb keeps only in-frame clones here, not all; method: immunoSEQ multiplex PCR. The sample holds around 76,000 clones; over 60% are singletons and the top ten take 7.6%. The sample taken for sequencing was PBMCs. Every receptor here comes from a middle-aged man in good health and CMV-seropositive.

This clone was observed a handful of times. CDR3 region: CASSPGQGSNQPQHF. Here the CDR3 DNA reads TGTGCCAGCTCACCAGGGCAGGGGAGCAATCAGCCCCAGCATTTT. The V and J genes are TRBV18 and TRBJ1-5; weak D call: TRBD1 (6 bases). The CDR3 is 15 residues long. Deletions cut 2 bases from V and 1 base from J, with 9 bases between. Per the germline V gene, CDR1 is KGHSH and CDR2 is LQKENI.

This chain uses TRBV4-2 with TRBJ1-4; TRBD1 matches at 9 bases. V gave up 0 bases and J gave up 7 bases; unmatched junction bases: 3. This CDR3 is 15 amino acids long. Germline CDR1 reads LGHNA; CDR2 reads YNFKEQ. The CDR3 region has the DNA TGTGCCAGCAGCCAAGAAGGGGACAGGGCTGAAAAACTGTTTTTT. Translated: CASSQEGDRAEKLFF.